The 30 T cell receptor beta chains below were found in one sample sequenced in a study of T-cell reconstitution after alpha-beta-depleted transplantation in children. The TCRbeta library was prepared with unique molecular identifiers. One entry per CDR3 protein results from TCRdb running MiXCR on the PCR reads. Of about a million distinct CDR3 sequences listed, roughly 29% are singletons. This material consisted of PBMCs, mostly from graft donor cells, taken 360 days after TCRalphabeta/CD19-depleted stem cell transplant. The source is a boy younger than two who had a stem cell transplant for SCID, so the T cells may come from the graft donor.

The chain employs TRBV10-3 and TRBJ2-7; D unresolved. Trimming removed 2 bases at V and 1 base at J, with 9 bases between. Germline V CDR1 and CDR2: ENHRY, SYGVKD. CDR3 size: 14 residues. The CDR3 loop reads CAISEGFGSYEQYF. CDR3 DNA sequence: TGTGCCATCAGTGAGGGGTTTGGATCCTACGAGCAGTACTTC.

This clonotype was seen only once. This chain uses TRBV28 with TRBJ2-2; D gene ambiguous. The CDR3 extends over 14 amino acids. CDR1 is MDHEN, CDR2 SYDVKM, per germline. V gave up 3 bases and J gave up 7 bases, with 12 bases separating them. The CDR3 DNA reads TGTGCCAGCAGTTTTATATTGTCTCGCGGGGAGCTGTTTTTT. Protein sequence: CASSFILSRGELFF.

The chain couples TRBV4-1 to TRBJ2-1; 10 bases align to TRBD2. This CDR3 region has 16 residues. Per germline, CDR1 MGHRA and CDR2 YSYEKL. The ends lost 3 bases at V and 6 bases at J; junction bases unmatched: 8. This CDR3 is CASSQGILAGSNEQFF. DNA for the CDR3: TGCGCCAGCAGCCAGGGGATACTAGCGGGGAGCAATGAGCAGTTCTTC.

The CDR3: CASSWGGSNTGELFF. In nucleotides, the CDR3 is TGTGCCAGCAGCTGGGGGGGTTCGAACACCGGGGAGCTGTTTTTT. The chain employs TRBV5-5 and TRBJ2-2; 7 bases are a match to TRBD2. The J segment lost 0 bases and the V segment lost 3 bases, leaving 2 bases of the junction unmatched. In germline, CDR1 is SGHKS, CDR2 YYEKEE (reference sequence). This CDR3 region has 15 residues.

This clonotype has a handful of counts. V usage is TRBV3-1 and J usage is TRBJ2-3; no definite D call. CDR1 and CDR2 (germline): LGHDT, YNNKEL (reference sequence). CDR3 size: 15 residues. The ends were cut back, 0 bases at V and 3 bases at J, with 10 bases in the middle. The CDR3 loop reads CASSQDRLPTDTQYF. CDR3 coding DNA: TGTGCCAGCAGCCAAGACCGGCTACCAACAGATACGCAGTATTTT.

This chain connects TRBV7-2 to TRBJ2-1, with a tentative D call TRBD1 (5 bases). This CDR3 has 15 amino acids. Trimming removed 3 bases from V and 4 bases from J, with 13 bases in between. In germline, CDR1 is SGHTA, CDR2 FQGNSA. The CDR3 bases are TGTGCCAGCAGCTTGCAAGGCAGGGCTTACAATGAGCAGTTCTTC. Its protein product is CASSLQGRAYNEQFF.

J is TRBJ2-3 and V is TRBV9; D is possibly TRBD1 (6 bases). Between the trimmed V and J ends, which lost 2 bases and 2 bases, there was a span of 12 bases. Germline V CDR1 and CDR2: SGDLS, YYNGEE. There are 15 residues in the CDR3. CDR3 nucleotide sequence: TGTGCCAGCAGCGTCGTGGGGGCGGACACAGATACGCAGTATTTT. Translation gives CASSVVGADTDTQYF.

In its sample, this clonotype was seen a few times. The V gene is TRBV6-6, the J gene TRBJ2-3, with unresolved D. This CDR3 contains 13 residues. Trimming left V 6 bases short and J 3 bases short, with 10 bases between. The germline V gene encodes CDR1 MNHNY and CDR2 SVGAGI (reference sequence). CDR3 sequence reads: CASSDAQTDTQYF. CDR3 sequence (DNA): TGTGCCAGCAGCGACGCTCAGACAGATACGCAGTATTTT.

This clonotype was seen only a few times. The chain joins TRBV6-1 to TRBJ2-5; 7 nucleotides match TRBD1. V lost 5 bases to trimming and J lost 5 bases; unmatched junction nucleotides: 11. CDR1 MNHNS and CDR2 SASEGT come from the germline V gene. CDR3 length: 15 residues. The CDR3 DNA reads TGTGCCAGCAGTCCTTTAGACAGGGAATGGGAGACCCAGTACTTC. Protein: CASSPLDREWETQYF.

This clonotype occurred a few times. This chain connects TRBV6-7 to TRBJ2-3; 10 bases are a match to TRBD2. TRBV6-7 is marked as an open reading frame, function uncertain. Trimming cost V 10 bases and J 2 bases; bases outside gene matches: 9. The CDR3 sequence is 15 residues long. CDR3 sequence (DNA): TGTGCCAACGTACGGACTAGCGGAGACACAGATACGCAGTATTTT. It encodes CANVRTSGDTDTQYF.

This clonotype has more than one count but fewer than ten. The chain carries TRBV20-1 and TRBJ2-5; 7 bases fit TRBD2. Trimming took 1 base from V and 5 from J; bases not matched to a gene: 10. CDR1 is DFQATT and CDR2 is SNEGSKA in the germline V gene (reference sequence). This CDR3 comprises 15 residues. The CDR3 DNA follows: TGCAGTGCTAGAGTGTGGGGAGGGTTGATGGAGACCCAGTACTTC. Amino acids: CSARVWGGLMETQYF.

The chain recombines TRBV6-2 or TRBV6-3 with TRBJ2-1; perhaps TRBD1 as D (6 bases). Germline lookup yields CDR1 MNHEY and CDR2 SVGEGT. The CDR3 consists of 15 residues. V shed 0 bases and J shed 4 bases, with 10 bases lying between them. CDR3 sequence (DNA): TGTGCCAGCAGTTACTCGGGGACACCGTACAATGAGCAGTTCTTC. Protein product: CASSYSGTPYNEQFF.

The rearrangement uses TRBV9 and TRBJ2-1; 7 bases agree with TRBD1. The V gene end was trimmed by 4 bases and the J gene end by 4 bases; junction bases not matched to a gene: 8. The CDR3 runs 15 residues. The germline V gene has CDR1 SGDLS and CDR2 YYNGEE. CDR3 residues: CASSFRDRTYNEQFF. The CDR3 nucleotides read TGTGCCAGCAGCTTCCGGGACAGAACATACAATGAGCAGTTCTTC.

The chain links TRBV7-2 to TRBJ2-1; D perhaps matches TRBD2 (5 bases). Germline V gene data show CDR1 as SGHTA and CDR2 as FQGNSA. With 3 bases removed from V and 6 bases from J, the gap between germline ends came to 9 bases. The CDR3 spans 13 residues. For the CDR3, the DNA is TGTGCCAGCAGCTTTCGGAGCGGCAATGAGCAGTTCTTC. Translated: CASSFRSGNEQFF.

V usage is TRBV5-1 and J usage is TRBJ2-7; D is ambiguous. The V gene's germline CDR1 is SGHRS and CDR2 YFSETQ. Deletions cut 0 bases from V and 0 bases from J, with 10 bases between. The CDR3 sequence is 15 residues long. CDR3 sequence: CASSLAPDSSYEQYF. CDR3 coding DNA: TGCGCCAGCAGCTTGGCACCCGATAGCTCCTACGAGCAGTACTTC. The full variable domain, completed using reference TRBV5-1 and TRBJ2-7, is KAGVTQTPRYLIKTRGQQVTLSCSPISGHRSVSWYQQTPGQGLQFLFEYFSETQRNKGNFPGRFSGRQFSNSRSEMNVSTLELGDSALYLCASSLAPDSSYEQYFGPGTRLTVT.

V and J are TRBV25-1 and TRBJ1-4, with D perhaps matching TRBD1 (5 bases). This CDR3 has 15 amino acids. The V end was cut by 4 bases, the J end by 3 bases, with 12 bases between. Germline V CDR1 and CDR2: MGHDK, SYGVNS. This CDR3 is CASSARGLANEKLFF. The CDR3 region has the DNA TGTGCCAGCAGTGCTCGGGGCCTGGCTAATGAAAAACTGTTTTTT. The variable domain in full, completed from reference TRBV25-1 and TRBJ1-4, reads EADIYQTPRYLVIGTGKKITLECSQTMGHDKMYWYQQDPGMELHLIHYSYGVNSTEKGDLSSESTVSRIRTEHFPLTLESARPSHTSQYLCASSARGLANEKLFFGSGTQLSVL.

This clonotype was observed a handful of times. DNA for the CDR3: TGTGCCAGCAGTTGGTCCGTGGACTATGGCTACACCTTC. Translating gives CASSWSVDYGYTF. This chain connects TRBV6-5 to TRBJ1-2; D gene uncertain. The CDR3 is made up of 13 amino acids. From germline, CDR1 is MNHEY and CDR2 SVGAGI. V was clipped by 4 bases and J by 3 bases, with 9 bases between them.

This clonotype was observed a few times. This chain connects TRBV12-3 or TRBV12-4 to TRBJ2-2, with TRBD2 as a possible D gene (6 bases). Trimming stripped 0 bases from V and 0 bases from J, with 11 bases between. The length of the CDR3 is 17 residues. The CDR3 DNA follows: TGTGCCAGCAGTTTAGCGGCCGGGAGTACGAACACCGGGGAGCTGTTTTTT. Its protein is CASSLAAGSTNTGELFF.

The gene calls are TRBV24-1 and TRBJ2-5; maybe TRBD1 (5 bases). Germline V gene data show CDR1 as KGHDR and CDR2 as SFDVKD. With 0 bases removed from V and 1 base from J, the gap between germline ends came to 8 bases. The CDR3 loop spans 15 amino acids. The CDR3 coding sequence is TGTGCCACCAGTGATTTGGGGGCACTCCAAGAGACCCAGTACTTC. This gives the protein CATSDLGALQETQYF.

This clonotype was seen a handful of times. The gene calls are TRBV6-5 and TRBJ2-5; 8 bases map to TRBD2. The V and J ends lost 0 bases and 3 bases, in that order; junction bases with no gene match: 9. Looked up from germline, CDR1 is MNHEY and CDR2 is SVGAGI. The CDR3 length is 17 residues. In DNA form, the CDR3 reads TGTGCCAGCAGTTACTCGGTCGGCGGACTAGCAAAAGAGACCCAGTACTTC. It yields the protein CASSYSVGGLAKETQYF.

The rearrangement joins TRBV3-1 to TRBJ2-1; the D gene is possibly TRBD2 (6 bases). V lost 6 bases and J lost 3, with 15 bases in between. This CDR3 comprises 15 residues. Per the germline V gene, CDR1 is LGHDT and CDR2 is YNNKEL (reference sequence). The CDR3 loop is CASSLRDFGYNEQFF. The CDR3 DNA is TGTGCCAGCAGTCTCCGGGACTTTGGCTACAATGAGCAGTTCTTC.

The genes are TRBV3-1 and TRBJ1-2; D not resolved. The germline CDR1 and CDR2 sequences are LGHDT and YNNKEL (reference sequence). V shed 0 bases and J shed 7 bases, with 6 bases lying between them. CDR3 length equals 12 residues. The CDR3 loop is CASSQDLRGYTF. The CDR3 DNA is TGTGCCAGCAGCCAAGATTTACGTGGCTACACCTTC.

The chain carries TRBV29-1 and TRBJ1-1; TRBD1 matches at 8 bases. CDR3 size: 14 residues. CDR1 is SQVTM and CDR2 is ANQGSEA in the germline V gene. J was trimmed by 4 bases and V by 0 bases; bases with no gene match: 4. This CDR3 is CSVEDPGGFTEAFF. The CDR3 bases are TGCAGCGTTGAAGACCCAGGGGGCTTCACTGAAGCTTTCTTT.

The V call is TRBV7-9, the J call TRBJ1-6, with D tentatively TRBD1 (6 bases). V lost 0 bases and J lost 8, with 11 bases in between. Germline CDR1 reads SEHNR; CDR2 reads FQNEAQ (reference sequence). The CDR3 totals 15 residues. In DNA form, the CDR3 reads TGTGCCAGCAGCTTAGCCCGACAGGCGGATTCACCCCTCCACTTT. This translates into CASSLARQADSPLHF.

CDR3 region: CASSHPGQGMYEQYF. The CDR3 bases are TGTGCCAGCAGCCACCCGGGACAGGGGATGTACGAGCAGTACTTC. The chain employs TRBV7-9 and TRBJ2-7, with 10 bases that match TRBD1. Germline values: CDR1 SEHNR, CDR2 FQNEAQ (reference sequence). The length of the CDR3 is 15 residues. V gave up 5 bases and J gave up 4 bases; unmatched junction bases: 8.

This clonotype was seen repeatedly, ten times or more. V usage is TRBV3-1 and J usage is TRBJ1-2; D may be TRBD1 (5 bases). The CDR3 has 13 amino acids. Germline CDR1 LGHDT, CDR2 YNNKEL (reference sequence). Trimming removed 2 bases from V and 5 bases from J, with 9 bases in between. CDR3 in DNA: TGTGCCAGCAGCCAACCGGGGCTATATGGCTACACCTTC. Amino acids: CASSQPGLYGYTF.

The chain's CDR3 is CASSQGQGPPYEQYF. The CDR3 DNA is TGCGCCAGCAGCCAAGGGCAGGGGCCCCCCTACGAGCAGTACTTC. The chain recombines TRBV4-3 with TRBJ2-7; the D gene is possibly TRBD1 (6 bases). The V end was cut by 1 base, the J end by 2 bases, with 12 bases between. The CDR3 loop spans 15 amino acids. Germline V lookup: CDR1 LGHNA, CDR2 YSLEER.

This clonotype appeared a few times. This chain links TRBV20-1 with TRBJ2-7; 7 bases are shared with TRBD1. Looked up from germline, CDR1 is DFQATT and CDR2 is SNEGSKA (reference sequence). The CDR3 is made up of 14 amino acids. The trim removed 0 bases at V and 4 bases at J, leaving 6 bases unmatched. CDR3 in amino acids: CSARDRDSRYEQYF. In DNA, the CDR3 is TGCAGTGCTAGAGACCGGGACAGCCGTTACGAGCAGTACTTC.

CDR3 protein: CSISRVDQETQYF. The CDR3 nucleotides read TGCAGCATTTCCAGGGTGGACCAAGAGACCCAGTACTTC. The chain couples TRBV29-1 to TRBJ2-5; D might be TRBD1 (5 bases). Per the germline V gene, CDR1 is SQVTM and CDR2 is ANQGSEA. Trimming left V 8 bases short and J 0 bases short, with 13 bases between. The CDR3 spans 13 residues.

The rearrangement links TRBV27 to TRBJ1-1; D is uncertain. The CDR3 length is 16 residues. From germline, CDR1 is MNHEY and CDR2 SMNVEV (reference sequence). The V end lost 0 bases, the J end lost 1 base, and 12 bases lay between the germline ends. The CDR3 region has the DNA TGTGCCAGCAGTTTATCTCGGAGACAAAGGAACACTGAAGCTTTCTTT. Translating it yields CASSLSRRQRNTEAFF.